This T cell receptor (beta chain) was identified during a study of T cell repertoires in cytomegalovirus infection. TCRdb recomputed calls from the reads with MiXCR, one row per CDR3 protein. The sample carries 900,000 to 950,000 distinct CDR3 sequences, less than 40% recorded once. Germline CDR1 and CDR2: MNHNS and SASEGT. This CDR3 is built from 17 residues. Trimming cost V 2 bases and J 8 bases, with 22 bases left between them. A remark on this clonotype: What it binds is unknown.

The genes are TRBV6-1 and TRBJ2-1; D tentatively fits TRBD1 or TRBD2 (6 bases each). The TCR originated in a human donor in good health (CMV status not recorded). Some clones in this sample may be carry-over from other donors' samples. The sample here was cultured CD8+ T cells from PBMCs, taken from culture after CMV antigen stimulation. The CDR3 coding sequence is TGTGCCAGCAGTGAAAAGAATTGGGGGGCCAGTTCGCATGAGCAGTTCTTC. This sequence encodes CASSEKNWGASSHEQFF.